The 5 T cell receptor beta chains below all came from one sample that was sequenced in a study of blood T cell repertoires in COVID-19. Measured with immunoSEQ multiplex PCR; TCRdb has only the in-frame clones, and not every one. The repertoire includes roughly 290,000 clones, roughly nine tenths of them detected once, and 6% to 7% sits in the top ten. Sequenced input: PBMCs or T cells enriched from blood (not recorded which). The receptors stem from a woman in her thirties or forties who had recovered from COVID-19.

There are a few counts of this clone. The J gene is TRBJ2-7, the V gene TRBV12-1; TRBD2, the table's D call, was not compared with the DNA. TRBV12-1 is shown as a pseudogene. This CDR3 comprises 12 residues. The CDR3 DNA reads as TGTGCCAGCAGCTTTGGCATGAGCGAGCAGTACTTC. Protein: CASSFGMSEQYF.

V and J are TRBV2 and TRBJ1-1; tentatively, D is TRBD1 (5 bases). V lost 8 bases, J lost 5 bases, and 15 bases lay in between. The CDR3 totals 13 residues. Germline CDR1 and CDR2: SNHLY and FYNNEI. In nucleotides, the CDR3 is TGTGCCAGCTCCCCTAAGGGGCTGACTGAAGCTTTCTTT. Translating it yields CASSPKGLTEAFF.

Here the CDR3 DNA reads TGTGCCAGCAGCTCGGACAGGGGATTTACTGAAGCTTTCTTT. Its protein is CASSSDRGFTEAFF. The chain carries TRBV7-9 and TRBJ1-1; 9 bases line up with TRBD1. Germline V lookup: CDR1 SEHNR, CDR2 FQNEAQ (reference sequence). The CDR3 consists of 14 residues. V gave up 4 bases and J gave up 5 bases; unmatched junction bases: 5.

The J gene is TRBJ1-1, the V gene TRBV29-1, with 7 bases aligning to TRBD1. The CDR3 extends over 12 amino acids. J gave up 6 bases and V 7 bases, and 8 bases lay outside the gene matches. Germline CDR1 reads SQVTM; CDR2 reads ANQGSEA. The chain's CDR3 is CSENRGGSEAFF. Here the CDR3 DNA reads TGCAGCGAAAACAGGGGAGGCTCTGAAGCTTTCTTT.

This sequence joins TRBV28 and TRBJ1-5; 9 nucleotides align to TRBD1. The junction had 10 bases not matched to a gene; V was cut back by 6 bases and J by 7 bases. The CDR3 spans 15 residues. Germline lookup yields CDR1 MDHEN and CDR2 SYDVKM. CDR3 in amino acids: CASRPRDRVRQPQHF. The DNA for the CDR3 is TGTGCCAGCAGACCCCGGGACAGGGTTCGGCAGCCCCAGCATTTT.